This entry describes one T cell receptor (beta chain). This sample is part of a study of T-cell memory formation after mild COVID-19. TCRdb re-called the 5' RACE reads through MiXCR, storing one row per CDR3 protein. The table shows 100,000 or so distinct CDR3 sequences, with over 8.5% occurring only once. V was cut by 0 bases and J by 8 bases, with 7 bases left in between. CDR1 LGHNA and CDR2 YNFKEQ come from the germline V gene. The CDR3 has 12 residues. Sample: PBMCs or a T cell subset sorted from them (not recorded which). The receptor comes from a young man who had mild COVID-19 (a few samples of this study predate the infection). Cell type and time point are not known. The chain combines TRBV4-2 with TRBJ1-1; D is unresolved. CDR3 sequence: CASSQENREAFF. The CDR3 DNA is TGTGCCAGCAGCCAAGAAAACAGAGAAGCTTTCTTT.